This T cell receptor (beta chain) was sequenced during a study of T-cell memory formation after mild COVID-19. Study-level points and caveats: Pre-infection memory already had some responding clones, implying cross-reactive memory joined. Clones shrinking between day 15 and 85 showed a balanced CD4/CD8 split, and those that grew later tilted toward CD4+.

Germline values: CDR1 SGHTA, CDR2 FQGNSA. Trimming left V 7 bases short and J 9 bases short, with 13 bases between. There are 12 residues in the CDR3. It was 5'RACE with constant-segment primers that produced the TCR alpha and TCR beta cDNA libraries, which carried sample barcodes and UMIs. TCRdb fed the 5' RACE reads into MiXCR, producing one record per CDR3 protein. The sample has hundreds of thousands of distinct CDR3 sequences, about 15% seen once. In the case of this clonotype: What it recognizes is unknown.

This chain joins TRBV7-2 and TRBJ2-1; D is possibly TRBD2 (6 bases). This sequence originates from a man aged 18 to 35 who had mild COVID-19 (a few samples of this study predate the infection). Cell type and time point are not known. The specimen was PBMCs or a T cell subset sorted from them (not recorded which). The CDR3 loop is CASNTPGLEQFF. The CDR3 region has the DNA TGTGCCAGCAACACTCCGGGACTTGAGCAGTTCTTC. Variable domain in full (rest from reference TRBV7-2 and TRBJ2-1): GAGVSQSPSNKVTEKGKDVELRCDPISGHTALYWYRQSLGQGLEFLIYFQGNSAPDKSGLPSDRFSAERTGGSVSTLTIQRTQQEDSAVYLCASNTPGLEQFFGPGTRLTVL.